Below, 8 T cell receptor beta chains from the same sample are listed, as sequenced in a study of Ad26.COV2.S vaccination and SARS-CoV-2 variants. TCRdb's table, derived via immunoSEQ multiplex PCR, lists solely in-frame clones and lacks some. This sample carries about 420,000 clones, around 89% of them seen once, and the ten largest clones take 3.6%. Treatment of the sample: about 20 received Ad26.COV2.S at low or high dose, single or two shots; a few received placebo; per-sample allocation not given. Sampling took place 63 days after the first vaccine or placebo injection. Material: peripheral blood, obtained in a trial of Ad26.COV2.S vaccine versus placebo. These receptors were collected from a person aged 18-60 years who received the Ad26.COV2.S COVID-19 vaccine or a placebo.

J is TRBJ1-2 and V is TRBV3-1 (or the pseudogene TRBV3-2), with 8 bases identical to TRBD1. This CDR3 comprises 14 residues. Germline V gives CDR1 LGHDT, CDR2 YNNKEL (reference sequence). V was pared by 4 bases and J by 8 bases, with 9 bases of the junction left unmatched. The DNA of the CDR3 is TGTGCCAGCAGCCGACAGGGGCTCTTGGGCGGCTACACCTTC. Its translation is CASSRQGLLGGYTF.

The rearrangement joins TRBV11-1 to TRBJ1-2; possible D gene TRBD1, 6 bases. This CDR3 region has 14 residues. The germline gives CDR1 SGHAT, CDR2 FQDESV (reference sequence). The V gene lost 4 bases and the J gene lost 4 bases, with 13 bases spanning the gap. CDR3 residues: CASSSRDTFYGYTF. As DNA, the CDR3 is TGTGCCAGCAGCTCCCGGGACACTTTCTATGGCTACACCTTC.

V and J are TRBV5-1 and TRBJ2-1; TRBD2 agrees at 9 bases. From germline, CDR1 is SGHRS and CDR2 YFSETQ. The junction had 4 bases not matched to a gene; V was cut back by 0 bases and J by 3 bases. The CDR3 covers 16 residues. The CDR3 coding sequence is TGCGCCAGCAGCTTGGGGGTAGCGGGGGACTACAATGAGCAGTTCTTC. Translated: CASSLGVAGDYNEQFF.

The J gene is TRBJ1-2, the V gene TRBV11-2; D is perhaps TRBD1 (6 bases). CDR1 is SGHAT and CDR2 is FQNNGV in the germline V gene. With 5 bases removed from V and 8 bases from J, the gap between germline ends came to 24 bases. This CDR3 region has 16 residues. CDR3 residues: CASSPLRGRVFTGYTF. The DNA of the CDR3 is TGTGCCAGCAGCCCACTCCGGGGGCGCGTCTTCACGGGCTACACCTTC.

V usage is TRBV5-1 and J usage is TRBJ2-1; D possibly corresponds to TRBD2 (5 bases). This CDR3 comprises 15 residues. Between the trimmed V and J ends, which lost 0 bases and 3 bases, there was a span of 10 bases. Germline V gene data show CDR1 as SGHRS and CDR2 as YFSETQ. The CDR3 coding sequence is TGCGCCAGCAGCTTGGGAGGGATAAGCTACAATGAGCAGTTCTTC. Translation gives CASSLGGISYNEQFF. The variable domain in full, completed from reference TRBV5-1 and TRBJ2-1, reads KAGVTQTPRYLIKTRGQQVTLSCSPISGHRSVSWYQQTPGQGLQFLFEYFSETQRNKGNFPGRFSGRQFSNSRSEMNVSTLELGDSALYLCASSLGGISYNEQFFGPGTRLTVL.

CDR3 loop: CASSIPIPGSPLHF. CDR3 in DNA: TGTGCCAGTAGTATACCCATTCCTGGTTCACCCCTCCACTTT. The chain joins TRBV19 to TRBJ1-6, with D unclear. The CDR3 runs 14 residues. The V gene's germline CDR1 is LNHDA and CDR2 SQIVND (reference sequence). V lost 2 bases, J lost 9 bases, and 11 bases lay in between.

V and J are TRBV10-3 and TRBJ2-5; 9 positions match TRBD2. Unmatched junction bases numbered 4, after V lost 0 bases and J lost 11 bases. CDR1 and CDR2 (germline): ENHRY, SYGVKD. The CDR3 extends over 13 amino acids. The CDR3 region has the DNA TGTGCCATCAGTGAGTCTCCTAGCGGGGTGCAGTACTTC. Translation: CAISESPSGVQYF.

The chain combines TRBV27 with TRBJ2-3, with D perhaps matching TRBD1 or TRBD2 (5 bases each). V gave up 5 bases and J gave up 1 base, with 10 bases separating them. Germline V gives CDR1 MNHEY, CDR2 SMNVEV (reference sequence). The CDR3 extends over 14 amino acids. The CDR3: CASSNEGRTDTQYF. The CDR3 nucleotides are TGTGCCAGCAGTAACGAGGGGCGCACAGATACGCAGTATTTT.